This TCR beta chain was sequenced in a study of technical replicates of blood from a few donors. The repertoire was sequenced with immunoSEQ multiplex PCR; TCRdb's copy has only in-frame clones and lacks some. Here the sample spans approximately 95,000 clones, approximately 95% being singletons. This CDR3 is 14 amino acids long. The V gene's germline CDR1 is SGHRS and CDR2 YFSETQ. Trimming removed 0 bases at V and 13 bases at J, with 19 bases between. This clone appeared once. Sequenced material: T cells isolated from PBMCs. The chain links TRBV5-1 to TRBJ1-2; a weak D match, TRBD1 (6 bases). This receptor was taken from a human donor in good health. The CDR3 region is CASSLALFTGLLTF. CDR3 in DNA: TGCGCCAGCAGCTTGGCCCTTTTTACAGGGCTGCTCACCTTC.